These 29 T cell receptor beta chains share one sample of origin, sequenced in a study of shared clonotypes between healthy human individuals. Generated by immunoSEQ multiplex PCR, the TCRdb table keeps only in-frame clones and is missing some. The table has about 95,000 clones, approximately 61% seen once; the top ten hold 45%. The sequencing input was memory CD8+ T cells sorted from blood. This sample's subset: CD45RO+ cells pooled with CCR7-negative TemRA cells. The receptor source for this set is a man younger than 40 in good health.

The chain links TRBV5-1 to TRBJ1-3; D is uncertain. V dropped 1 base and J dropped 4 bases, with 6 bases sitting between them. Germline CDR1 is SGHRS and CDR2 is YFSETQ. This CDR3 comprises 13 residues. This CDR3 reads CASSLWEGNTIYF. CDR3 nucleotides: TGCGCCAGCAGCTTGTGGGAGGGAAACACCATATATTTT.

This chain connects TRBV11-2 to TRBJ2-7; 8 nucleotides agree with TRBD2. The CDR3 has 14 residues. CDR1 SGHAT and CDR2 FQNNGV come from the germline V gene. V trimming: 7 bases; J trimming: 3 bases; junction bases outside the gene matches: 8. CDR3 sequence (DNA): TGTGCCAGCACCCAACCGGGACTAGACTACGAGCAGTACTTC. This codes for CASTQPGLDYEQYF.

This chain joins TRBV28 and TRBJ1-1; the D gene is possibly TRBD1 (5 bases). V lost 6 bases and J lost 8, with 19 bases in between. This CDR3 has 14 amino acids. In germline, CDR1 is MDHEN, CDR2 SYDVKM. This CDR3 is CASSLSLLGGEAFF. The CDR3 nucleotides read TGTGCCAGCAGCCTGTCCCTACTGGGGGGAGAAGCTTTCTTT.

Here the CDR3 reads CASILTSGQGSEQYF. In DNA, the CDR3 is TGTGCCAGCATCTTAACTTCGGGACAGGGGAGCGAGCAGTACTTC. The chain joins TRBV28 to TRBJ2-7; 10 bases map to TRBD1. The germline gives CDR1 MDHEN, CDR2 SYDVKM. The CDR3 runs 15 residues. After removal of 7 bases from V and 6 bases from J, the junction contained 12 bases not matched to a gene.

The rearrangement joins TRBV19 to TRBJ2-2; 8 positions agree with TRBD2. The CDR3 extends over 15 amino acids. The germline CDR1 and CDR2 sequences are LNHDA and SQIVND (reference sequence). V lost 5 bases, J lost 0 bases, and 2 bases stayed unmatched. CDR3 sequence reads: CASSLLAANTGELFF. CDR3 nucleotides: TGTGCCAGTAGTCTACTAGCGGCGAACACCGGGGAGCTGTTTTTT.

This clone was recorded once. V usage is TRBV7-9 and J usage is TRBJ2-1, with 13 bases fitting TRBD2. Per germline, CDR1 SEHNR and CDR2 FQNEAQ (reference sequence). This CDR3 is built from 16 residues. The V segment lost 5 bases and the J segment 4 bases; nucleotides outside the gene matches: 5. The CDR3 here is CASSLGTSGEYNEQFF. DNA for the CDR3: TGTGCCAGCAGCCTCGGGACTAGCGGGGAATACAATGAGCAGTTCTTC. The full variable domain, completed using reference TRBV7-9 and TRBJ2-1, is DTGVSQNPRHKITKRGQNVTFRCDPISEHNRLYWYRQTLGQGPEFLTYFQNEAQLEKSRLLSDRFSAERPKGSFSTLEIQRTEQGDSAMYLCASSLGTSGEYNEQFFGPGTRLTVL.

The chain has TRBV21-1 and TRBJ2-1. TRBV21-1 is labeled a pseudogene. This CDR3 comprises 18 residues. This chain's CDR3 is CASPSDSCPRSERIEQFF. CDR3 nucleotide sequence: TGTGCCAGTCCTTCCGACAGCTGCCCGAGGTCCGAGCGGATCGAGCAGTTCTTC.

The chain links TRBV10-2 to TRBJ2-5; 8 bases map to TRBD2. The V and J ends lost 7 bases and 0 bases, in that order; junction bases with no gene match: 4. The CDR3 loop spans 14 amino acids. In germline, CDR1 is WSHSY, CDR2 SAAADI. The CDR3 reads CASNRGGDQETQYF. As DNA, the CDR3 is TGCGCCAGCAACCGGGGGGGAGACCAAGAGACCCAGTACTTC.

The chain joins TRBV27 to TRBJ2-2; 7 nucleotides align to TRBD2. The V gene end was trimmed by 4 bases and the J gene end by 2 bases; junction bases not matched to a gene: 4. This CDR3 is built from 15 residues. The germline CDR1 and CDR2 sequences are MNHEY and SMNVEV (reference sequence). The CDR3 loop reads CASSYRAGNTGELFF. DNA of the CDR3: TGTGCCAGCAGTTACCGAGCGGGAAACACCGGGGAGCTGTTTTTT.

Only a few counts were recorded for this clone. The chain links TRBV6-1 to TRBJ2-6, with 8 bases aligning to TRBD2. The germline gives CDR1 MNHNS, CDR2 SASEGT. CDR3 size: 16 residues. Trimming removed 2 bases from V and 0 bases from J; junction bases left unmatched: 0. The CDR3 loop reads CASSELAGSGANVLTF. Written as DNA, the CDR3 is TGTGCCAGCAGTGAACTAGCGGGCTCTGGGGCCAACGTCCTGACTTTC.

This rearrangement joins TRBV19 to TRBJ2-7, with TRBD1 identical over 11 bases. V lost 6 bases, J lost 3 bases, and 7 bases stayed unmatched. The CDR3 runs to 15 residues. The germline CDR1 and CDR2 sequences are LNHDA and SQIVND (reference sequence). CDR3 protein: CASSKDRGRRYEQYF. In DNA form, the CDR3 reads TGTGCCAGTAGCAAGGACAGGGGGCGCCGCTACGAGCAGTACTTC. The whole variable domain, remainder taken from reference TRBV19 and TRBJ2-7, is DGGITQSPKYLFRKEGQNVTLSCEQNLNHDAMYWYRQDPGQGLRLIYYSQIVNDFQKGDIAEGYSVSREKKESFPLTVTSAQKNPTAFYLCASSKDRGRRYEQYFGPGTRLTVT.

This chain connects TRBV19 to TRBJ2-3, with 10 bases matching TRBD2. CDR1 and CDR2 (germline): LNHDA, SQIVND (reference sequence). The CDR3 is 16 residues long. J gave up 2 bases and V 3 bases, and 5 bases lay outside the gene matches. The DNA for the CDR3 is TGTGCCAGTAGTATGATGACTAGCGGGTTCACAGATACGCAGTATTTT. It is translated as CASSMMTSGFTDTQYF.

The chain carries TRBV5-1 and TRBJ2-7, with TRBD2 as a possible D gene (5 bases). CDR3 size: 15 residues. From germline, CDR1 is SGHRS and CDR2 YFSETQ. V lost 0 bases and J lost 3, with 13 bases in between. CDR3 sequence: CASSLVGGFHYEQYF. CDR3 nucleotide sequence: TGCGCCAGCAGCTTGGTTGGCGGGTTCCACTACGAGCAGTACTTC.

The chain employs TRBV7-3 and TRBJ2-3, with 8 nucleotides matching TRBD1. CDR1 and CDR2 (germline): SGHTA, FQGTGA. V lost 4 bases to trimming and J lost 6 bases; unmatched junction nucleotides: 12. The CDR3 contains 16 residues. In DNA, the CDR3 is TGTGCCAGCAGCTCACTACCCCAGGGGGCGGCGGATACGCAGTATTTT. Protein sequence: CASSSLPQGAADTQYF.

The chain couples TRBV6-6 to TRBJ1-1; D possibly corresponds to TRBD1 (5 bases). The length of the CDR3 is 15 residues. The ends were cut back, 5 bases at V and 0 bases at J, with 13 bases in the middle. Germline-derived CDR1 and CDR2 are MNHNY and SVGAGI (reference sequence). The CDR3 reads CASSHPGGLNTEAFF. The CDR3 DNA follows: TGTGCCAGCAGTCATCCCGGGGGTCTGAACACTGAAGCTTTCTTT.

This rearrangement joins TRBV9 to TRBJ2-5, with 13 bases aligning to TRBD2. The CDR3 spans 16 residues. Germline trimming cut 3 bases from V and 4 bases from J; bases unmatched to any gene: 6. Germline CDR1 SGDLS, CDR2 YYNGEE. The CDR3 coding sequence is TGTGCCAGCAGCGGCCTCGGACTAGCGGGAGTAGAGACCCAGTACTTC. It specifies CASSGLGLAGVETQYF. Full variable domain (missing parts from reference TRBV9 and TRBJ2-5): DSGVTQTPKHLITATGQRVTLRCSPRSGDLSVYWYQQSLDQGLQFLIQYYNGEERAKGNILERFSAQQFPDLHSELNLSSLELGDSALYFCASSGLGLAGVETQYFGPGTRLLVL.

The genes are TRBV5-5 and TRBJ2-5; 10 nucleotides match TRBD1. The length of the CDR3 is 15 residues. Trimming cost V 6 bases and J 5 bases; bases outside gene matches: 10. Germline V gives CDR1 SGHKS, CDR2 YYEKEE (reference sequence). The CDR3 nucleotides are TGTGCCAGCATAATTCCGGGACAGGGGACGGAGACCCAGTACTTC. Translating it yields CASIIPGQGTETQYF. Using reference TRBV5-5 and TRBJ2-5 for the parts outside the CDR3, the full variable domain is DAGVTQSPTHLIKTRGQQVTLRCSPISGHKSVSWYQQVLGQGPQFIFQYYEKEERGRGNFPDRFSARQFPNYSSELNVNALLLGDSALYLCASIIPGQGTETQYFGPGTRLLVL.

The chain links TRBV6-1 to TRBJ1-2, with 8 bases identical to TRBD1. The CDR3 contains 15 residues. Losses at the gene ends were 2 bases for V and 4 bases for J; bases not matched to a gene: 6. The germline V gene encodes CDR1 MNHNS and CDR2 SASEGT. CDR3 sequence reads: CASSETAGGGYGYTF. CDR3 sequence (DNA): TGTGCCAGCAGTGAAACGGCAGGGGGCGGCTATGGCTACACCTTC.

This clone was found a few times. The J gene is TRBJ2-1, the V gene TRBV19; TRBD2 agrees at 10 bases. Germline CDR1 LNHDA, CDR2 SQIVND (reference sequence). The CDR3 runs to 15 residues. The V segment lost 3 bases and the J segment 6 bases; nucleotides outside the gene matches: 5. CDR3: CASSILAGVGNEQFF. DNA for the CDR3: TGTGCCAGTAGTATTCTAGCGGGAGTTGGCAATGAGCAGTTCTTC.

This chain links TRBV6-1 with TRBJ1-3, with D unclear. The CDR3 has 17 residues. Trimming took off 2 bases at V and 8 bases at J, with 22 bases between the two ends. Germline V CDR1 and CDR2: MNHNS, SASEGT. The CDR3 nucleotides read TGTGCCAGCAGTGAACGGTTTAGTCGGTATTCGGTCTACACCATATATTTT. Its translation is CASSERFSRYSVYTIYF.

This clone has a handful of counts. The V gene is TRBV4-3, the J gene TRBJ1-5; TRBD1 might be the D (5 bases). Germline assignment: CDR1 LGHNA and CDR2 YSLEER. Trimming stripped 0 bases from V and 5 bases from J, with 17 bases between. This CDR3 has 17 amino acids. CDR3 in DNA: TGCGCCAGCAGCCAAGATAAAGACAGTCAAAAGGATCAGCCCCAGCATTTT. It yields the protein CASSQDKDSQKDQPQHF.

V usage is TRBV7-9 and J usage is TRBJ2-1, with TRBD2 matching 14 bases. J lost 6 bases, V lost 5 bases, and 0 bases had no gene match. CDR1 is SEHNR and CDR2 is FQNEAQ in the germline V gene (reference sequence). CDR3 length equals 14 residues. CDR3 residues: CASSGTSGSNEQFF. In DNA, the CDR3 is TGTGCCAGCAGCGGGACTAGCGGGAGCAATGAGCAGTTCTTC.

The V gene is TRBV28, the J gene TRBJ2-1, with D tentatively TRBD2 (6 bases). The germline gives CDR1 MDHEN, CDR2 SYDVKM. V was cut by 3 bases and J by 0 bases, with 15 bases left in between. This CDR3 region has 17 residues. The CDR3 DNA reads as TGTGCCAGCAGTTTGGGCCAAGCGGGCATCTCCTACAATGAGCAGTTCTTC. Translated: CASSLGQAGISYNEQFF.

For the CDR3, the DNA is TGTGCCAGCAGCTTGTTGGACCTATACAATGAGCAGTTCTTC. This codes for CASSLLDLYNEQFF. V usage is TRBV7-2 and J usage is TRBJ2-1; no clear D. Germline V gene sequence: CDR1 SGHTA, CDR2 FQGNSA. This CDR3 is 14 amino acids long. V lost 3 bases to trimming and J lost 4 bases, with 10 bases between them.

Comments on this clone: Other DNA sequences in the sample encode the same CDR3. The rearrangement joins TRBV6-1 to TRBJ2-1; D is possibly TRBD2 (5 bases). V was shortened by 1 base and J by 1 base, with 11 bases between the two germline ends. CDR1 is MNHNS and CDR2 is SASEGT in the germline V gene. The CDR3 loop spans 16 amino acids. The CDR3 region is CASSEGPGGSYNEQFF. In nucleotides, the CDR3 is TGTGCCAGCAGTGAAGGTCCTGGCGGGTCCTACAATGAGCAGTTCTTC.

The chain joins TRBV4-2 to TRBJ2-3, with 7 bases fitting TRBD2. Germline CDR1 reads LGHNA; CDR2 reads YNFKEQ. This CDR3 has 14 amino acids. The V and J ends lost 0 bases and 9 bases, in that order; junction bases with no gene match: 6. The CDR3 DNA sequence: TGTGCCAGCAGCCAAGATCGGGGGGATAAGACGCAGTATTTT. It specifies CASSQDRGDKTQYF.

This chain links TRBV29-1 with TRBJ1-1; D not certain. The CDR3 has 13 residues. Trimming removed 4 bases at V and 6 bases at J, with 15 bases between. CDR1 is SQVTM, CDR2 ANQGSEA, per germline. The CDR3 sequence: CSVGSKICSEAFF. For the CDR3, the DNA is TGCAGCGTTGGGAGTAAAATATGTTCTGAAGCTTTCTTT.

The rearrangement uses TRBV10-2 and TRBJ2-3; no firm D call. The V gene's germline CDR1 is WSHSY and CDR2 SAAADI. CDR3 length equals 11 residues. Between the trimmed V and J ends, which lost 5 bases and 2 bases, there was a span of 2 bases. This CDR3 is CASSLTDTQYF. CDR3 bases: TGCGCCAGCAGTCTCACAGATACGCAGTATTTT.

The chain is built from TRBV7-6 and TRBJ1-1; D not resolved. V gave up 0 bases and J gave up 1 base, with 6 bases separating them. Germline V gene sequence: CDR1 SGHVS, CDR2 FNYEAQ. The CDR3 contains 14 residues. The CDR3 is CASSLAGENTEAFF. Here the CDR3 DNA reads TGTGCCAGCAGCTTAGCGGGCGAGAACACTGAAGCTTTCTTT.